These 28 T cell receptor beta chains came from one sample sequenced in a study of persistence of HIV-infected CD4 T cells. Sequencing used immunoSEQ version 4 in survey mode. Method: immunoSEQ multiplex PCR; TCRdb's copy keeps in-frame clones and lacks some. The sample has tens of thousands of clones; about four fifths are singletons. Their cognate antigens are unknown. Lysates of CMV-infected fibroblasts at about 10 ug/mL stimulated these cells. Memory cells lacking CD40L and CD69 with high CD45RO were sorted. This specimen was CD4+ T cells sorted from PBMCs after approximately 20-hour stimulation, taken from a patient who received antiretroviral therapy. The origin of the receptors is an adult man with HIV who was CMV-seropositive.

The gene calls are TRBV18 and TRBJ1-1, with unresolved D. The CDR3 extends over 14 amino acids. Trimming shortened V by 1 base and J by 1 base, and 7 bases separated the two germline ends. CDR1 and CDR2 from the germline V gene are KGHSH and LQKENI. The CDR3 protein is CASSPLNSNTEAFF. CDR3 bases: TGTGCCAGCTCACCACTAAACTCGAACACTGAAGCTTTCTTT.

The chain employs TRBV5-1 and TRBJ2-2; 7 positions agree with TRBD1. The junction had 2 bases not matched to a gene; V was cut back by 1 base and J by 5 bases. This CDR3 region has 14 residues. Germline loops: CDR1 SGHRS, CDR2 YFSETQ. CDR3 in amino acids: CASSLTGETGELFF. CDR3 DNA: TGCGCCAGCAGCTTGACAGGGGAGACCGGGGAGCTGTTTTTT. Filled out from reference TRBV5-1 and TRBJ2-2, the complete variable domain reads KAGVTQTPRYLIKTRGQQVTLSCSPISGHRSVSWYQQTPGQGLQFLFEYFSETQRNKGNFPGRFSGRQFSNSRSEMNVSTLELGDSALYLCASSLTGETGELFFGEGSRLTVL.

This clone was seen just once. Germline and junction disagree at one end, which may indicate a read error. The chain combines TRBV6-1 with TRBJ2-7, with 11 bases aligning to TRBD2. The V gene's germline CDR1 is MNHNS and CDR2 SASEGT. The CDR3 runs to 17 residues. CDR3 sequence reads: CASSGTDPGLAAYGQYF. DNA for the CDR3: TGTGCCAGCAGTGGTACCGATCCGGGACTAGCGGCCTACGGGCAGTACTTC.

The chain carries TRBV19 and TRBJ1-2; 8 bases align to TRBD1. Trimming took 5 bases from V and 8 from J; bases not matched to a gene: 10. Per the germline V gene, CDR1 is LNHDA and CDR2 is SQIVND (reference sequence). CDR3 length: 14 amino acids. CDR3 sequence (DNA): TGTGCCAGTAGTCTCTCGGACAGGGCAAAGGGCTACACCTTC. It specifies CASSLSDRAKGYTF.

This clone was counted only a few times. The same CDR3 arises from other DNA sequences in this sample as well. CDR3: CASSQGPLGEKLFF. The CDR3 DNA sequence: TGTGCCAGCAGCCAGGGGCCCCTGGGTGAAAAACTGTTTTTT. The chain recombines TRBV3-1 (or the pseudogene TRBV3-2) with TRBJ1-4, with a weak D call TRBD1 (5 bases). CDR3 size: 14 residues. Germline V lookup: CDR1 LGHDT, CDR2 YNNKEL (reference sequence). Trimming pared 3 bases from V and 7 bases from J, leaving 12 bases between.

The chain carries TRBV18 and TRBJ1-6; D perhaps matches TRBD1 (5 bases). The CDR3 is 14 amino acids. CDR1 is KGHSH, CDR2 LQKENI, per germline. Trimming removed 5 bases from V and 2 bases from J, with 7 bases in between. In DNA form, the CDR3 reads TGTGCCAGCTCATCACAGGCCTATAATTCACCCCTCCACTTT. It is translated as CASSSQAYNSPLHF.

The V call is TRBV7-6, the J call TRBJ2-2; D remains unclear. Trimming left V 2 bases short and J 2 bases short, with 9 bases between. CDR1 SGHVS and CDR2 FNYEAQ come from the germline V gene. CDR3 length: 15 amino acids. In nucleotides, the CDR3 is TGTGCCAGCAGCTTATCCCGGAAAAACACCGGGGAGCTGTTTTTT. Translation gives CASSLSRKNTGELFF.

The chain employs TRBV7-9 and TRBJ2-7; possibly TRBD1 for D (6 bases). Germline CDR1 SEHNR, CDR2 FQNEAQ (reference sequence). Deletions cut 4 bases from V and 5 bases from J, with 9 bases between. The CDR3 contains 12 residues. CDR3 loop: CASSYRVHEQYF. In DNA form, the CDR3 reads TGTGCCAGCAGCTACAGGGTACACGAGCAGTACTTC.

CDR3 sequence: CASSLIGSFEIGYTF. CDR3 nucleotide sequence: TGTGCCAGCAGCCTCATAGGGTCCTTTGAGATTGGCTACACCTTC. V is TRBV14 and J is TRBJ1-2; D is undetermined. V shed 4 bases and J shed 7 bases, with 19 bases lying between them. This CDR3 comprises 15 residues. Germline assignment: CDR1 SGHDN and CDR2 FVKESK.

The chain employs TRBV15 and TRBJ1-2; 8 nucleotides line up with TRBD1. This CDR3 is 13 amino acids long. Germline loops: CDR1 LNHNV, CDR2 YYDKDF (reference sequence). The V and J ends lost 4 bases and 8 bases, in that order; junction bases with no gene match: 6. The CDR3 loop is CATSMRTGQGYTF. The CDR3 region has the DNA TGTGCCACCAGCATGAGGACAGGGCAAGGCTACACCTTC.

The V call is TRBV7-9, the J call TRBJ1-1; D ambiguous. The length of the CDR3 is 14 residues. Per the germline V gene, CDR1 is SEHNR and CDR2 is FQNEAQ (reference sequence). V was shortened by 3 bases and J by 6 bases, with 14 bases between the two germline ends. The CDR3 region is CASSLGAGLAEAFF. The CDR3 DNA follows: TGTGCCAGCAGCTTGGGTGCGGGGTTAGCTGAAGCTTTCTTT.

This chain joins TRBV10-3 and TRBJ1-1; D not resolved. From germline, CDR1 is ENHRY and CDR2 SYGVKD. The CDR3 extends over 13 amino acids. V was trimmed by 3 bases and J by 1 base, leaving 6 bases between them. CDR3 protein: CAISDAPNTEAFF. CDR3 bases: TGTGCCATCAGTGATGCCCCGAACACTGAAGCTTTCTTT.

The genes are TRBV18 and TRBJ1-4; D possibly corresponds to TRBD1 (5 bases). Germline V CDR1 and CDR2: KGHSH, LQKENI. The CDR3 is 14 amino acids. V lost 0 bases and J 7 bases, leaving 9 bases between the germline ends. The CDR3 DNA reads TGTGCCAGCTCACCACCGGGGGACCCTGAAAAACTGTTTTTT. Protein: CASSPPGDPEKLFF.

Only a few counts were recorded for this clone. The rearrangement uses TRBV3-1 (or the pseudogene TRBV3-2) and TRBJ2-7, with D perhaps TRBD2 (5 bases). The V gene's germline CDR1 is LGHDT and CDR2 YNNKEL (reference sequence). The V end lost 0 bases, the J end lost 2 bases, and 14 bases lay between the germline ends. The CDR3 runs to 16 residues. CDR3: CASSQDTRVSTYEQYF. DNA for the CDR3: TGTGCCAGCAGCCAAGATACGAGGGTAAGCACCTACGAGCAGTACTTC.

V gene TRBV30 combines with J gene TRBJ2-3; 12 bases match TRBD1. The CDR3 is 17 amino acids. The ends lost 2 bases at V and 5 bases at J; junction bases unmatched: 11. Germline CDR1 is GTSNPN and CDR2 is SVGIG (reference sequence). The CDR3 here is CAWSPKPGQGAGDTQYF. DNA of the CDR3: TGTGCCTGGAGTCCAAAACCGGGACAGGGGGCAGGAGATACGCAGTATTTT.

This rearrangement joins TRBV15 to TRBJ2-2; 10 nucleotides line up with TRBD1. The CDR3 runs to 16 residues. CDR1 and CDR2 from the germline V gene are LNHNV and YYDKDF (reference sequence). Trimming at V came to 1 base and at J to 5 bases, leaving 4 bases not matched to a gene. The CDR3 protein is CATSRGTGGSTGELFF. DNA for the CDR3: TGTGCCACCAGCAGAGGGACAGGGGGTTCGACCGGGGAGCTGTTTTTT.

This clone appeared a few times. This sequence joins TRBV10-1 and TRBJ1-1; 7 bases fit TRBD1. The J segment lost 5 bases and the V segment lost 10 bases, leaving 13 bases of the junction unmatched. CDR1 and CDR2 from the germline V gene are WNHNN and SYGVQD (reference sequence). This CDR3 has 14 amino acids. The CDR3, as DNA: TGCGCCACCTCATCCGGGACAGCGGTTACTGAAGCTTTCTTT. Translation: CATSSGTAVTEAFF.

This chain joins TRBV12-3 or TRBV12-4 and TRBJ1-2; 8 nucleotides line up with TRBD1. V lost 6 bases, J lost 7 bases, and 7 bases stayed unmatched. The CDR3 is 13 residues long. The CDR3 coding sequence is TGTGCCAGCAGCGACCCAGGGGGCCGTGGCTACACCTTC. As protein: CASSDPGGRGYTF.

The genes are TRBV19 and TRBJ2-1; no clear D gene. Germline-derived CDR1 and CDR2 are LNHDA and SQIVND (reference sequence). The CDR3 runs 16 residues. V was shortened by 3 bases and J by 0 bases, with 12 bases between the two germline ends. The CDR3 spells CASSIISPSSYNEQFF. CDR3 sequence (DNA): TGTGCCAGTAGTATTATTAGCCCCAGCTCCTACAATGAGCAGTTCTTC.

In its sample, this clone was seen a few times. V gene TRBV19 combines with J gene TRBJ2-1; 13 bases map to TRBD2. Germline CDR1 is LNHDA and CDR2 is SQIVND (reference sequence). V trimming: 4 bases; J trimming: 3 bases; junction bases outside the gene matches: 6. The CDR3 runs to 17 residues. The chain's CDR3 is CASSTTSGRAIYNEQFF. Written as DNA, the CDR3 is TGTGCCAGTAGTACCACTAGCGGGAGGGCCATCTACAATGAGCAGTTCTTC.

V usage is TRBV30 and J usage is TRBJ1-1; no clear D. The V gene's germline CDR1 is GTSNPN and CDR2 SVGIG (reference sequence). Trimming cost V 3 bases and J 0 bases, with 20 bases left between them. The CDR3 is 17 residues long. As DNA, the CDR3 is TGTGCCTGGAGAGTTGGGCCCCTGTCTAAGATGAACACTGAAGCTTTCTTT. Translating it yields CAWRVGPLSKMNTEAFF.

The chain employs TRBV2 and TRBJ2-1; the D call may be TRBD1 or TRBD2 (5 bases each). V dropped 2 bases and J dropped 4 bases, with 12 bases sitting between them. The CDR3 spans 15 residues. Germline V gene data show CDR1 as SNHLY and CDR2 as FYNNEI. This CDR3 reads CASSENRRVYNEQFF. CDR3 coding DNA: TGTGCCAGCAGTGAAAACAGGCGGGTGTACAATGAGCAGTTCTTC.

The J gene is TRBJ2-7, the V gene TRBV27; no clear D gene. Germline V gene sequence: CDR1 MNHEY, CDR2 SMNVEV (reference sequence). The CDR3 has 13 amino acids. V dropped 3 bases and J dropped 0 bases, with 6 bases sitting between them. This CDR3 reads CASSLTSSYEQYF. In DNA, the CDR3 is TGTGCCAGCAGTTTGACCTCCTCCTACGAGCAGTACTTC.

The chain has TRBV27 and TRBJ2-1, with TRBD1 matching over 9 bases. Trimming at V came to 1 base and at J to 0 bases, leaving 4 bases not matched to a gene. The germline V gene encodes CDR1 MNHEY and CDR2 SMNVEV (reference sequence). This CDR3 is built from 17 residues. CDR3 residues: CASSLFGTGISYNEQFF. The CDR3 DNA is TGTGCCAGCAGTTTATTCGGGACAGGGATCTCCTACAATGAGCAGTTCTTC.

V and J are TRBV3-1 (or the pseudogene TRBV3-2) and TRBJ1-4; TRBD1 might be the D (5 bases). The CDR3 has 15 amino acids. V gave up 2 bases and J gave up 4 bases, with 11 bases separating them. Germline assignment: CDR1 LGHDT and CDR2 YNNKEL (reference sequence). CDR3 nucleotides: TGTGCCAGCAGCCAACGGGGCAGTAGTAATGAAAAACTGTTTTTT. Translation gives CASSQRGSSNEKLFF.

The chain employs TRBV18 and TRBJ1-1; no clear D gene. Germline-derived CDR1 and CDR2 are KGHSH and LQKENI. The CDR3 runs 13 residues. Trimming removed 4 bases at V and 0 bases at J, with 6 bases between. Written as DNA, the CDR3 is TGTGCCAGCTCACTGCAGCTGAACACTGAAGCTTTCTTT. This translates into CASSLQLNTEAFF. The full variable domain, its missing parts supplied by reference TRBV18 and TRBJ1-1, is NAGVMQNPRHLVRRRGQEARLRCSPMKGHSHVYWYRQLPEEGLKFMVYLQKENIIDESGMPKERFSAEFPKEGPSILRIQQVVRGDSAAYFCASSLQLNTEAFFGQGTRLTVV.

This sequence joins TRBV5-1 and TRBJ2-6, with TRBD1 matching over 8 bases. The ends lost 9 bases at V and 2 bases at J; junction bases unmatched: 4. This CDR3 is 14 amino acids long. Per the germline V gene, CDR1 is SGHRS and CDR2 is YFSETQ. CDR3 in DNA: TGCGCCACCTCGACAGGGGCTGGGGCCAACGTCCTGACTTTC. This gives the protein CATSTGAGANVLTF.

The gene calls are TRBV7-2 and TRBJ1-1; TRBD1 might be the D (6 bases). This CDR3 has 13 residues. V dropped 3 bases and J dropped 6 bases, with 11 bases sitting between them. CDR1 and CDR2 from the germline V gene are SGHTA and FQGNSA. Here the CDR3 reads CASSLTGFSEAFF. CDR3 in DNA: TGTGCCAGCAGCTTGACAGGTTTCTCTGAAGCTTTCTTT.